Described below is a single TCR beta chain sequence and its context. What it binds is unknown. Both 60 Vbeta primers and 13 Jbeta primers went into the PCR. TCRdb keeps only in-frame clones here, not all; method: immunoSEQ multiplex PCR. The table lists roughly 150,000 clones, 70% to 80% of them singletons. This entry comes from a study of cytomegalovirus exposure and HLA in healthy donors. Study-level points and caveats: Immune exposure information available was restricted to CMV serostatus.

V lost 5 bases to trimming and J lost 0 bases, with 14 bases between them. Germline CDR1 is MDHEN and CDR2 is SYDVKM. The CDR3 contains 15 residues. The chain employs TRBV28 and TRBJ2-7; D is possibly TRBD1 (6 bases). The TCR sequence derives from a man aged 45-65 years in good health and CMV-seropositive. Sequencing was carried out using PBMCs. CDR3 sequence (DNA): TGTGCCAGCAGTCCGGCCGGGACACCCTCCTACGAGCAGTACTTC. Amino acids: CASSPAGTPSYEQYF.